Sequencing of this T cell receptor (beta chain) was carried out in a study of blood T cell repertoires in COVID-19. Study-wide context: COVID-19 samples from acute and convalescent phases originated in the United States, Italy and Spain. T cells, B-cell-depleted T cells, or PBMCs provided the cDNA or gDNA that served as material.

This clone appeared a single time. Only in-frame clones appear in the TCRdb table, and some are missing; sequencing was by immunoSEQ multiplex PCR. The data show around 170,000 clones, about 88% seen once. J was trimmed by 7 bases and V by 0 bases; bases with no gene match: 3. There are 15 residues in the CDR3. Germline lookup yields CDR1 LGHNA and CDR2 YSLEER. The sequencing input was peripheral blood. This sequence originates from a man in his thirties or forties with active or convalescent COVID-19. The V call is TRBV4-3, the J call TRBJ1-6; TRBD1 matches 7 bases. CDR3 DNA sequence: TGCGCCAGCAGCCAAGACAAGGGGGCCAATTCACCCCTCCACTTT. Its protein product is CASSQDKGANSPLHF.